The 7 T cell receptor beta chains presented below share a single source sample, sequenced in a study of T cell responses to AZD1222 COVID-19 vaccine. Sequenced by immunoSEQ multiplex PCR; TCRdb stores in-frame clones only, minus some. Found here are 90,000 to 120,000 clones, about 85% of them singletons; the top ten hold 4.8%. The starting material was peripheral blood, obtained 28 days after the second AZD1222 dose. The source is an adult who received the AZD1222 COVID-19 vaccine.

The genes are TRBV4-2 and TRBJ1-1; a possible D gene is TRBD1 (5 bases). This CDR3 has 12 residues. V lost 4 bases and J 5 bases, leaving 8 bases between the germline ends. Germline CDR1 LGHNA, CDR2 YNFKEQ. CDR3 DNA sequence: TGTGCCAGCAGCCGAGGGGTTACTGAAGCTTTCTTT. Its protein is CASSRGVTEAFF.

The chain is built from TRBV19 and TRBJ2-7; a possible D gene is TRBD2 (5 bases). Germline-derived CDR1 and CDR2 are LNHDA and SQIVND (reference sequence). Trimming removed 3 bases from V and 2 bases from J, with 11 bases in between. The CDR3 runs to 14 residues. The CDR3, as DNA: TGTGCCAGTAGTATTCGTAAGGGAGCCTACGAGCAGTACTTC. It codes for CASSIRKGAYEQYF. Full variable domain (outside the CDR3, taken from reference TRBV19 and TRBJ2-7): DGGITQSPKYLFRKEGQNVTLSCEQNLNHDAMYWYRQDPGQGLRLIYYSQIVNDFQKGDIAEGYSVSREKKESFPLTVTSAQKNPTAFYLCASSIRKGAYEQYFGPGTRLTVT.

The rearrangement uses TRBV6-5 and TRBJ1-5, with a tentative D call TRBD1 (5 bases). This CDR3 is 15 amino acids long. Looked up from germline, CDR1 is MNHEY and CDR2 is SVGAGI. With 5 bases removed from V and 4 bases from J, the gap between germline ends came to 15 bases. The CDR3 nucleotides are TGTGCCAGCAGTCGCGGGGACGGGGTAAATCAGCCCCAGCATTTT. As protein: CASSRGDGVNQPQHF.

The chain couples TRBV19 to TRBJ1-1, with D hard to call. Germline-derived CDR1 and CDR2 are LNHDA and SQIVND (reference sequence). This CDR3 is built from 13 residues. The V end was cut by 3 bases, the J end by 1 base, with 6 bases between. CDR3 nucleotides: TGTGCCAGTAGTATGAAGAGGAACACTGAAGCTTTCTTT. Its protein product is CASSMKRNTEAFF.

The genes are TRBV5-4 and TRBJ1-2; D uncertain. The CDR3 has 18 residues. Trimming removed 0 bases from V and 3 bases from J, with 21 bases in between. Germline V CDR1 and CDR2: SGHNT, YYREEE (reference sequence). This CDR3 reads CASSLASGFLGSHYGYTF. CDR3 DNA: TGTGCCAGCAGCTTGGCGTCTGGATTCCTGGGAAGTCACTATGGCTACACCTTC.

This clone has a single count. The chain couples TRBV28 to TRBJ1-1; D call uncertain. The germline CDR1 and CDR2 sequences are MDHEN and SYDVKM. The CDR3 spans 14 residues. V dropped 6 bases and J dropped 4 bases, with 15 bases sitting between them. The CDR3 region is CASSQTQRSTEAFF. CDR3 coding DNA: TGTGCCAGCAGCCAGACACAGCGGTCCACTGAAGCTTTCTTT.

The chain combines TRBV6-2 or TRBV6-3 with TRBJ2-5, with 7 bases identical to TRBD2. CDR1 and CDR2 from the germline V gene are MNHEY and SVGEGT. J gave up 2 bases and V 0 bases, and 6 bases lay outside the gene matches. The CDR3 extends over 16 amino acids. CDR3 amino acids: CASSYSVTSLQETQYF. The DNA of the CDR3 is TGTGCCAGCAGTTACTCGGTGACTAGCTTACAAGAGACCCAGTACTTC.